This TCR beta chain was recovered during a study of graft-versus-host responses after intestinal transplantation. Background on the study: After anti-thymocyte globulin induction, recipients took tacrolimus and steroids for around three years.

Turning to this clone: Its antigen is as yet unknown.

Sequencing was performed with immunoSEQ multiplex PCR; in TCRdb, only in-frame clones are kept and a portion is missing. In the table there are roughly 120,000 clones, 90% of which are singletons. The CDR3 consists of 12 residues. V lost 3 bases and J 9 bases, leaving 12 bases between the germline ends. Germline CDR1 and CDR2: GTSNPN and SVGIG (reference sequence). The chain is built from TRBV30 and TRBJ2-1; maybe TRBD2 (5 bases). This receptor was identified in a human donor who received an intestinal transplant. The sample consisted of unstimulated CD4+ T cells sorted from spleen or lymph node cells, taken before intestinal transplant. This CDR3 is CAWSWRPGEQFF. The CDR3 DNA sequence: TGTGCCTGGAGCTGGAGGCCAGGTGAGCAGTTCTTC.